A selection of T cell receptor beta chains follows, all from one sample in a study of response to subunit inactivated influenza vaccine. MiXCR, run by TCRdb on the RT-PCR reads, gives a single entry per CDR3 protein. The sample includes 500,000 to 650,000 distinct CDR3 sequences, 7.6% of them seen just once. Source: PBMCs from blood, taken about 24 months after vaccination. These TCRs come from a man aged 50 to 69 who received an inactivated influenza vaccine. CDR3s include the opening cysteine and the closing phenylalanine or tryptophan. Each record gives: V gene, J gene, CDR3 length, clone size, CDR3 protein. The listing skips clone size in some rows; elsewhere it reads once, few, many or a size class.

v_gene: TRBV6-2/TRBV6-3; j_gene: TRBJ1-6; len: 18; abundance: -; CDR3aa: CASSYGPDPRMPLGTLHF
v_gene: TRBV5-1; j_gene: TRBJ2-7; len: 14; abundance: few; CDR3aa: CASSSPGSLGEQYF
v_gene: TRBV6-1; j_gene: TRBJ2-5; len: 13; abundance: few; CDR3aa: CASSESSVGPWYF
v_gene: TRBV7-6; j_gene: TRBJ2-4; len: 17; abundance: few; CDR3aa: CASSLQAGLGDKNIQYF
v_gene: TRBV7-8; j_gene: TRBJ2-1; len: 15; abundance: many; CDR3aa: CASSLETSGNNEQFF
v_gene: TRBV4-2; j_gene: TRBJ2-5; len: 14; abundance: many; CDR3aa: CASSQDDLGETQYF
v_gene: TRBV7-2; j_gene: TRBJ1-2; len: 15; abundance: -; CDR3aa: CASSSFASTGAGYTF
v_gene: TRBV20-1; j_gene: TRBJ2-7; len: 15; abundance: few; CDR3aa: CSAHRLIMSSYEQYF
v_gene: TRBV12-3/TRBV12-4; j_gene: TRBJ1-5; len: 14; abundance: -; CDR3aa: CASSFATPHQPQHF
v_gene: TRBV7-2; j_gene: TRBJ2-1; len: 15; abundance: many; CDR3aa: CASRVAGSSYNEQFF
v_gene: TRBV7-3; j_gene: TRBJ1-1; len: 13; abundance: -; CDR3aa: CASSFKVDTEAFF
v_gene: TRBV7-9; j_gene: TRBJ1-2; len: 14; abundance: -; CDR3aa: CASSPRSANYGYTF
v_gene: TRBV2; j_gene: TRBJ2-6; len: 16; abundance: few; CDR3aa: CASMRDRGSGANVLTF
v_gene: TRBV12-3/TRBV12-4; j_gene: TRBJ1-5; len: 14; abundance: few; CDR3aa: CASSFDRVGQPQHF
v_gene: TRBV18; j_gene: TRBJ2-1; len: 13; abundance: few; CDR3aa: CASSYREINEQFF
v_gene: TRBV3-1; j_gene: TRBJ1-2; len: 14; abundance: many; CDR3aa: CASSQGQVNYGYTF